Included here is one T cell receptor beta chain sequence, with context. The antigen is unknown. The CDR3 contains 10 residues. CDR1 is SGHAT, CDR2 FQNNGV, per germline. Between the trimmed V and J ends, which lost 10 bases and 6 bases, there was a span of 8 bases. TCRdb analysed the RACE reads with MiXCR anew, one entry per CDR3 protein. The data show around 100,000 distinct CDR3 sequences, with approximately 11% seen just once and around 3.5% held by the top ten. The record originates from a study of human T cells and chemical hapten exposure. Study overall: The patients were mostly female; they had alopecia areata, totalis or universalis. General study findings and limits: Donors' alopecia may make their immune response differ from healthy people's. Expanded TCRs grouped into significantly more large CDR3 similarity clusters than controls produced.

Documented time point: patch test 1, 2 weeks after DPC sensitization. Treatment reported: therapeutic diphenylcyclopropenone sensitization with weekly scalp DPC. This chain joins TRBV11-2 and TRBJ2-3; unclear D gene. Sequencing used whole blood, obtained in connection with sensitization to the hapten diphenylcyclopropenone (DPC). The clonotype comes from a woman aged 40-49 years with alopecia areata. Some clones in this sample may be carry-over from other donors' samples. CDR3 protein: CANRADTQYF. CDR3 in DNA: TGTGCCAACCGAGCGGATACGCAGTATTTT.